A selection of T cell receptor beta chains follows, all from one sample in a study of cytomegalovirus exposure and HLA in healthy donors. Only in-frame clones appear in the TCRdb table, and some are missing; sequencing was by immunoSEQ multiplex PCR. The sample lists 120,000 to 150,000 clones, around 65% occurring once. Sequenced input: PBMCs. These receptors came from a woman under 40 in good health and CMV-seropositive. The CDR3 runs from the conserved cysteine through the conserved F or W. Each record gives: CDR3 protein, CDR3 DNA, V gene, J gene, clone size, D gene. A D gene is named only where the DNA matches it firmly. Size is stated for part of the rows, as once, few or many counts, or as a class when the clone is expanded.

CDR3aa: CASSLGTGAYEQYF
CDR3nt: TGTGCCAGCAGCTTAGGGACAGGAGCCTACGAGCAGTACTTC
v_gene: TRBV5-4
j_gene: TRBJ2-7
abundance: -
d_gene: TRBD1

CDR3aa: CASRNRLVRYTF
CDR3nt: TGTGCCAGCAGGAATCGACTGGTTCGATACACCTTC
v_gene: TRBV6-1
j_gene: TRBJ1-2
abundance: once
d_gene: -

CDR3aa: CASKPPVGVGRNQPQHF
CDR3nt: TGTGCCAGTAAACCCCCCGTAGGGGTAGGTCGTAATCAGCCCCAGCATTTT
v_gene: TRBV19
j_gene: TRBJ1-5
abundance: few
d_gene: -

CDR3aa: CASSFPQAGNTIYF
CDR3nt: TGTGCCAGCAGCTTTCCCCAGGCTGGAAACACCATATATTTT
v_gene: TRBV5-6
j_gene: TRBJ1-3
abundance: -
d_gene: -

CDR3aa: CASSFSGDGYTF
CDR3nt: TGTGCCAGCAGCTTCTCAGGGGATGGCTACACCTTC
v_gene: TRBV7-9
j_gene: TRBJ1-2
abundance: -
d_gene: -

CDR3aa: CASSFRQQETQYF
CDR3nt: TGTGCCAGCAGCTTTCGACAGCAAGAGACCCAGTACTTC
v_gene: TRBV7-6
j_gene: TRBJ2-5
abundance: few
d_gene: -

CDR3aa: CASSRGLNTEAFF
CDR3nt: TGTGCCAGCAGCAGGGGTCTGAACACTGAAGCTTTCTTT
v_gene: TRBV28
j_gene: TRBJ1-1
abundance: once
d_gene: -

CDR3aa: CASSFQGQGVLDTEAFF
CDR3nt: TGTGCCAGCAGTTTTCAGGGACAGGGCGTCCTTGACACTGAAGCTTTCTTT
v_gene: TRBV28
j_gene: TRBJ1-1
abundance: -
d_gene: TRBD1

CDR3aa: CASSETSVSEAFF
CDR3nt: TGTGCCAGCAGCGAAACGAGCGTATCTGAAGCTTTCTTT
v_gene: TRBV5-4
j_gene: TRBJ1-1
abundance: few
d_gene: -

CDR3aa: CASSAAPGSAQHF
CDR3nt: TGTGCCAGCAGTGCCGCACCCGGGTCAGCCCAGCATTTT
v_gene: TRBV6-4
j_gene: TRBJ1-5
abundance: -
d_gene: -

CDR3aa: CASSDSLVSSYNEQFF
CDR3nt: TGTGCCAGCAGTGACTCTCTCGTGAGCTCCTACAATGAGCAGTTCTTC
v_gene: TRBV6-4
j_gene: TRBJ2-1
abundance: -
d_gene: -

CDR3aa: CASSGGAKETQYF
CDR3nt: TGCGCCAGCAGCGGGGGGGCGAAAGAGACCCAGTACTTC
v_gene: TRBV5-1
j_gene: TRBJ2-5
abundance: -
d_gene: -

CDR3aa: CAFSRGSTEAFF
CDR3nt: TGTGCCTTTTCAAGGGGATCGACTGAAGCTTTCTTT
v_gene: TRBV30
j_gene: TRBJ1-1
abundance: few
d_gene: -

CDR3aa: CSVPFRDFYGYTF
CDR3nt: TGCAGCGTTCCCTTTCGGGATTTCTATGGCTACACCTTC
v_gene: TRBV29-1
j_gene: TRBJ1-2
abundance: -
d_gene: -

CDR3aa: CASSIGGGEQFF
CDR3nt: TGTGCCAGTAGTATTGGGGGGGGTGAGCAGTTCTTC
v_gene: TRBV19
j_gene: TRBJ2-1
abundance: -
d_gene: TRBD2

CDR3aa: CASSLPVERNTEAFF
CDR3nt: TGTGCCAGCAGTTTACCCGTTGAGCGGAACACTGAAGCTTTCTTT
v_gene: TRBV28
j_gene: TRBJ1-1
abundance: -
d_gene: -

CDR3aa: CASSEATGIAFF
CDR3nt: TGTGCCAGCAGTGAAGCAACCGGGATCGCTTTCTTT
v_gene: TRBV2
j_gene: TRBJ1-1
abundance: -
d_gene: -

CDR3aa: CASSREALETQYF
CDR3nt: TGTGCCAGCAGTAGAGAGGCGCTGGAGACCCAGTACTTC
v_gene: TRBV2
j_gene: TRBJ2-5
abundance: -
d_gene: -

CDR3aa: CASSLFRQVNAAYGYTF
CDR3nt: TGTGCCAGCAGCTTGTTTCGACAGGTTAATGCAGCTTATGGCTACACCTTC
v_gene: TRBV5-6
j_gene: TRBJ1-2
abundance: -
d_gene: -

CDR3aa: CASSRTGGGEKLFF
CDR3nt: TGTGCCAGCTCCCGGACAGGGGGCGGTGAAAAACTGTTTTTT
v_gene: TRBV19
j_gene: TRBJ1-4
abundance: -
d_gene: TRBD1

CDR3aa: CASSFWTSSYNEQFF
CDR3nt: TGTGCCAGCAGCTTCTGGACTAGCTCTTACAATGAGCAGTTCTTC
v_gene: TRBV7-2
j_gene: TRBJ2-1
abundance: -
d_gene: TRBD2

CDR3aa: CASSPSNTGELFF
CDR3nt: TGCGCCAGCAGCCCTTCGAACACCGGGGAGCTGTTTTTT
v_gene: TRBV5-1
j_gene: TRBJ2-2
abundance: -
d_gene: -

CDR3aa: CASTQSLGLRREAFF
CDR3nt: TGTGCCAGCACCCAATCGTTGGGGCTAAGACGGGAAGCTTTCTTT
v_gene: TRBV4-2
j_gene: TRBJ1-1
abundance: -
d_gene: -

CDR3aa: CASTGGPTDEKLFF
CDR3nt: TGCGCCAGCACCGGCGGGCCGACGGATGAAAAACTGTTTTTT
v_gene: TRBV5-1
j_gene: TRBJ1-4
abundance: -
d_gene: -

CDR3aa: CASSQELGRLLFF
CDR3nt: TGCGCCAGCAGCCAAGAGCTTGGCAGGCTGCTGTTTTTT
v_gene: TRBV4-1
j_gene: TRBJ1-4
abundance: -
d_gene: -

CDR3aa: CASSLTPSSGRGFGELFF
CDR3nt: TGTGCCAGCAGCTTGACCCCCTCTAGCGGGAGAGGTTTCGGGGAGCTGTTTTTT
v_gene: TRBV11-2
j_gene: TRBJ2-2
abundance: -
d_gene: TRBD2

CDR3aa: CASTGLYDTGELFF
CDR3nt: TGTGCCAGCACGGGACTGTACGACACCGGGGAGCTGTTTTTT
v_gene: TRBV6-1
j_gene: TRBJ2-2
abundance: -
d_gene: -

CDR3aa: CASRTFTGSNSPLHF
CDR3nt: TGTGCCAGCAGGACTTTCACAGGGTCCAATTCACCCCTCCACTTT
v_gene: TRBV2
j_gene: TRBJ1-6
abundance: few
d_gene: -

CDR3aa: CASSYRRGWDQETQYF
CDR3nt: TGTGCCAGCAGTTACCGTAGGGGCTGGGACCAAGAGACCCAGTACTTC
v_gene: TRBV6-5
j_gene: TRBJ2-5
abundance: -
d_gene: -

CDR3aa: CASRERFTDTQYF
CDR3nt: TGCGCCAGCCGAGAGCGGTTCACAGATACGCAGTATTTT
v_gene: TRBV10-2
j_gene: TRBJ2-3
abundance: -
d_gene: -

CDR3aa: CASSPTPGQGRYEQYF
CDR3nt: TGTGCCAGCAGTCCCACCCCGGGACAGGGGCGGTACGAGCAGTACTTC
v_gene: TRBV28
j_gene: TRBJ2-7
abundance: once
d_gene: TRBD1

CDR3aa: CASTGTGAVNTEAFF
CDR3nt: TGTGCCAGCACCGGGACAGGGGCCGTGAACACTGAAGCTTTCTTT
v_gene: TRBV2
j_gene: TRBJ1-1
abundance: -
d_gene: TRBD1

CDR3aa: CASSLGPPVQPNYGYTF
CDR3nt: TGTGCCAGCAGCTTGGGTCCGCCGGTGCAACCTAACTATGGCTACACCTTC
v_gene: TRBV5-6
j_gene: TRBJ1-2
abundance: -
d_gene: -

CDR3aa: CSAGRGWTGELFF
CDR3nt: TGCAGCGCTGGGCGGGGGTGGACCGGGGAGCTGTTTTTT
v_gene: TRBV29-1
j_gene: TRBJ2-2
abundance: -
d_gene: TRBD2

CDR3aa: CASSPRQGVTEAFF
CDR3nt: TGTGCCAGTAGTCCCCGACAGGGAGTTACTGAAGCTTTCTTT
v_gene: TRBV19
j_gene: TRBJ1-1
abundance: -
d_gene: TRBD1

CDR3aa: CASSLGGSNQPQHF
CDR3nt: TGTGCCAGCAGTTTAGGAGGGAGTAATCAGCCCCAGCATTTT
v_gene: TRBV27
j_gene: TRBJ1-5
abundance: -
d_gene: -

CDR3aa: CASSEPLLYGYTF
CDR3nt: TGCGCCAGCAGTGAGCCGTTACTCTATGGCTACACCTTC
v_gene: TRBV5-1
j_gene: TRBJ1-2
abundance: few
d_gene: -

CDR3aa: CASSYGGGSSEKLFF
CDR3nt: TGTGCCAGCAGTTACGGCGGGGGTAGCAGTGAAAAACTGTTTTTT
v_gene: TRBV6-5
j_gene: TRBJ1-4
abundance: -
d_gene: -

CDR3aa: CASSPTGWENQPQHF
CDR3nt: TGTGCCAGCAGCCCTACAGGGTGGGAAAATCAGCCCCAGCATTTT
v_gene: TRBV4-2
j_gene: TRBJ1-5
abundance: -
d_gene: -

CDR3aa: CASNRRGDRVDTQYF
CDR3nt: TGTGCCAGTAATCGTCGAGGGGACAGGGTCGATACGCAGTATTTT
v_gene: TRBV19
j_gene: TRBJ2-3
abundance: -
d_gene: TRBD1

CDR3aa: CAWSVPLAPVHGTTSYEQYF
CDR3nt: TGTGCCTGGAGTGTACCCCTAGCCCCCGTTCATGGAACTACTTCCTACGAGCAGTACTTC
v_gene: TRBV30
j_gene: TRBJ2-7
abundance: -
d_gene: -

CDR3aa: CASSRDSAGTDTQYF
CDR3nt: TGTGCCAGCAGCAGGGACTCGGCGGGCACAGATACGCAGTATTTT
v_gene: TRBV5-4
j_gene: TRBJ2-3
abundance: -
d_gene: -

CDR3aa: CASSFPQGAYNEQFF
CDR3nt: TGTGCCAGCAGCTTCCCCCAAGGAGCGTACAATGAGCAGTTCTTC
v_gene: TRBV5-4
j_gene: TRBJ2-1
abundance: -
d_gene: -

CDR3aa: CASSQLTSGREQYF
CDR3nt: TGTGCCAGCAGCCAACTTACTAGCGGCAGGGAGCAGTACTTC
v_gene: TRBV4-2
j_gene: TRBJ2-7
abundance: -
d_gene: TRBD2

CDR3aa: CASSLGSAGSPLHF
CDR3nt: TGTGCCAGCAGCTTAGGATCGGCGGGTTCACCCCTCCACTTT
v_gene: TRBV7-9
j_gene: TRBJ1-6
abundance: -
d_gene: -

CDR3aa: CAISDRDNQPQHF
CDR3nt: TGTGCCATCAGCGACAGGGATAATCAGCCCCAGCATTTT
v_gene: TRBV10-3
j_gene: TRBJ1-5
abundance: -
d_gene: TRBD1

CDR3aa: CASSEYRGLGEKLFF
CDR3nt: TGTGCCAGCAGTGAGTACAGGGGGCTTGGTGAAAAACTGTTTTTT
v_gene: TRBV6-1
j_gene: TRBJ1-4
abundance: -
d_gene: TRBD1

CDR3aa: CASPPGQANTGELFF
CDR3nt: TGTGCCAGCCCTCCGGGACAGGCGAACACCGGGGAGCTGTTTTTT
v_gene: TRBV6-1
j_gene: TRBJ2-2
abundance: few
d_gene: TRBD1

CDR3aa: CASSLQGTGVGEQYF
CDR3nt: TGTGCCAGCAGCTTACAAGGGACAGGGGTTGGCGAGCAGTACTTC
v_gene: TRBV7-6
j_gene: TRBJ2-7
abundance: few
d_gene: TRBD1

CDR3aa: CASSPRTGFLTGELFF
CDR3nt: TGTGCCAGCAGCCCCAGGACAGGTTTCCTCACCGGGGAGCTGTTTTTT
v_gene: TRBV7-9
j_gene: TRBJ2-2
abundance: -
d_gene: TRBD1

CDR3aa: CASSQTTGGVTAFF
CDR3nt: TGTGCCAGCAGCCAAACGACAGGGGGAGTCACAGCTTTCTTT
v_gene: TRBV14
j_gene: TRBJ1-1
abundance: few
d_gene: TRBD1

CDR3aa: CAWSAIYTEQYF
CDR3nt: TGTGCCTGGAGCGCGATTTATACCGAGCAGTACTTC
v_gene: TRBV30
j_gene: TRBJ2-7
abundance: -
d_gene: -

CDR3aa: CASRTGRLAGRGEQFF
CDR3nt: TGTGCCAGCAGAACGGGCAGACTAGCGGGACGTGGTGAGCAGTTCTTC
v_gene: TRBV7-2
j_gene: TRBJ2-1
abundance: -
d_gene: TRBD2

CDR3aa: CASSLESRVGETQYF
CDR3nt: TGTGCCAGCAGCTTGGAGAGCAGGGTGGGTGAGACCCAGTACTTC
v_gene: TRBV5-4
j_gene: TRBJ2-5
abundance: -
d_gene: -

CDR3aa: CASSSGTANEKLFF
CDR3nt: TGTGCCAGCAGTTCCGGGACAGCTAATGAAAAACTGTTTTTT
v_gene: TRBV28
j_gene: TRBJ1-4
abundance: -
d_gene: TRBD1

CDR3aa: CAWSVLEGPQHF
CDR3nt: TGTGCCTGGAGTGTGCTCGAGGGGCCCCAGCATTTT
v_gene: TRBV30
j_gene: TRBJ1-5
abundance: -
d_gene: -

CDR3aa: CASRYLEAGELFF
CDR3nt: TGCGCCAGCAGGTATCTAGAGGCCGGGGAGCTGTTTTTT
v_gene: TRBV5-1
j_gene: TRBJ2-2
abundance: -
d_gene: -

CDR3aa: CAWSGEGSGGYTF
CDR3nt: TGTGCCTGGAGTGGGGAGGGATCGGGCGGCTACACCTTC
v_gene: TRBV30
j_gene: TRBJ1-2
abundance: -
d_gene: -

CDR3aa: CSAKAGWETQYF
CDR3nt: TGCAGCGCAAAGGCGGGATGGGAGACCCAGTACTTC
v_gene: TRBV29-1
j_gene: TRBJ2-5
abundance: -
d_gene: -